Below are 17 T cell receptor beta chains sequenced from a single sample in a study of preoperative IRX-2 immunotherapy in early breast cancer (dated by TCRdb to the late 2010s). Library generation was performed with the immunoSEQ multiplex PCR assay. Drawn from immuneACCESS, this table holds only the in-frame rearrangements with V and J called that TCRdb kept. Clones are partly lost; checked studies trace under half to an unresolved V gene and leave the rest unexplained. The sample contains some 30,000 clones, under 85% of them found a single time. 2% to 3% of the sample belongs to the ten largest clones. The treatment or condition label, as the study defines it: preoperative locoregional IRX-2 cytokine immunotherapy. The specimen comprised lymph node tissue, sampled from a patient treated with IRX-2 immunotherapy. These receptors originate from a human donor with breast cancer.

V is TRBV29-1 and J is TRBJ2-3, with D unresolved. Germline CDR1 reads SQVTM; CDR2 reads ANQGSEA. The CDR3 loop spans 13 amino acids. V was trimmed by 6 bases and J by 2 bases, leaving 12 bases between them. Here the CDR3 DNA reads TGCAGCGTGGATATAGGGAACACAGATACGCAGTATTTT. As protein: CSVDIGNTDTQYF.

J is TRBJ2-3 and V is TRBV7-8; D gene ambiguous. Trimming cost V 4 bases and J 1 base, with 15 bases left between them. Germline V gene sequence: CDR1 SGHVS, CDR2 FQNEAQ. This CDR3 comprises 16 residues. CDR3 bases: TGTGCCAGCAGCTCGTTAGGGTCCCAGGGCACAGATACGCAGTATTTT. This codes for CASSSLGSQGTDTQYF.

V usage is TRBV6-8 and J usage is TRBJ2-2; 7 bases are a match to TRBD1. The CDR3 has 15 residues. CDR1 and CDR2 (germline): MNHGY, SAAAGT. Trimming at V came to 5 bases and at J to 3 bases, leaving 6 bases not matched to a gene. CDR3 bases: TGTGCCAGCAGTCCGCTACAGGGGTACACCGGGGAGCTGTTTTTT. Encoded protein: CASSPLQGYTGELFF.

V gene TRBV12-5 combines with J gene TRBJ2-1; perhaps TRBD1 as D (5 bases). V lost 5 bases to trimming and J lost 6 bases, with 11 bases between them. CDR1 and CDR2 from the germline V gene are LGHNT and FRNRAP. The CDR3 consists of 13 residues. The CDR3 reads CASGPIGVNEQFF. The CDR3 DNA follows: TGTGCTAGTGGTCCAATAGGGGTCAATGAGCAGTTCTTC.

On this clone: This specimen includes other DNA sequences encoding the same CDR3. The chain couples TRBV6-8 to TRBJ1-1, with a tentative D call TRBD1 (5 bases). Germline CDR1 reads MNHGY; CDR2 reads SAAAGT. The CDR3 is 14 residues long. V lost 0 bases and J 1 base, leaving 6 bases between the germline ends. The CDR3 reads CASSYSGGNTEAFF. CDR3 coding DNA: TGTGCCAGCAGTTACTCTGGGGGGAACACTGAAGCTTTCTTT.

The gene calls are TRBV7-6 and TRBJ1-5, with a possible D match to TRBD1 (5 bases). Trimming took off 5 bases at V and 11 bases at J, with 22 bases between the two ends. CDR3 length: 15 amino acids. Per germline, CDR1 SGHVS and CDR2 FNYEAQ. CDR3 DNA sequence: TGTGCCAGCAGCCAAGACAGAGTGGGCCTAGGGACCCAGCATTTT. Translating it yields CASSQDRVGLGTQHF.

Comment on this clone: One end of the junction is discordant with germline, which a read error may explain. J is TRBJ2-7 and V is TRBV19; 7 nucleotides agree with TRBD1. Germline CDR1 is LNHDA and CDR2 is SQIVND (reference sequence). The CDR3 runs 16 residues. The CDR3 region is CASSFGQDVLSDEQYF. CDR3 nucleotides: TGTGCCAGTAGTTTCGGACAGGACGTACTCTCCGACGAGCAGTACTTC.

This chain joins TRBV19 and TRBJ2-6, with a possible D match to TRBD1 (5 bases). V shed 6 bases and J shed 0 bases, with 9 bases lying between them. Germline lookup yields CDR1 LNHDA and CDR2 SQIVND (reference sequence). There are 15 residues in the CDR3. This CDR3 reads CASSITGSGANVLTF. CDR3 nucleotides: TGTGCCAGTAGCATTACAGGCTCTGGGGCCAACGTCCTGACTTTC.

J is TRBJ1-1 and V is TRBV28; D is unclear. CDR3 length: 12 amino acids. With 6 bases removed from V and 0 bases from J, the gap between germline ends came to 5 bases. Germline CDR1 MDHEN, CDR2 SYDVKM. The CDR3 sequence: CASRLMNTEAFF. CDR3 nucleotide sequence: TGTGCCAGCAGACTGATGAACACTGAAGCTTTCTTT.

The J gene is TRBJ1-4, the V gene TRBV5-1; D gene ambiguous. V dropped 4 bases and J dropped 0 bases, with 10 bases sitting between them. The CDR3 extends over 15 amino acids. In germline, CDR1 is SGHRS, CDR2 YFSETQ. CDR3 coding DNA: TGCGCCAGCAGCCAAAGTTCTACAACTAATGAAAAACTGTTTTTT. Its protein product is CASSQSSTTNEKLFF.

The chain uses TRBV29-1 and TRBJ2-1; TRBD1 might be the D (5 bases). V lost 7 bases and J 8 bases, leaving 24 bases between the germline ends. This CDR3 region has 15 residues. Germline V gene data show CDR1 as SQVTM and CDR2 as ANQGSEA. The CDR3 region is CSALGHSRLVDEQFF. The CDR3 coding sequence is TGCAGCGCCCTAGGACACTCCCGGCTCGTGGATGAGCAGTTCTTC.

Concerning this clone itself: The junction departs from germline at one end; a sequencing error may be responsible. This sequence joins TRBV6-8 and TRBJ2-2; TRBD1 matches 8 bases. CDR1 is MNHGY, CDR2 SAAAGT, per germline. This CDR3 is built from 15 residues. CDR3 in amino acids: CASSSTGEDTRELFF. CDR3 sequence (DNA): TGTGCCAGCAGTTCGACAGGGGAGGACACCAGGGAGCTGTTTTTT.

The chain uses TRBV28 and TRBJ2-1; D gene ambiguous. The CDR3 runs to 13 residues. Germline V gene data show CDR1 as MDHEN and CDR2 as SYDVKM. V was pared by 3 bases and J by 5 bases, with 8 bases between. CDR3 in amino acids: CASSFQPNNEQFF. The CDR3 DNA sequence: TGTGCCAGCAGTTTCCAGCCGAACAATGAGCAGTTCTTC.

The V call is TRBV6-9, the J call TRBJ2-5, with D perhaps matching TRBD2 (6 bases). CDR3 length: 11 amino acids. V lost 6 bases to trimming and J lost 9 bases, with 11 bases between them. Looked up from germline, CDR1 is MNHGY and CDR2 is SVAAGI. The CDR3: CASSHRRAQYF. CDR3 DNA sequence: TGTGCCAGCAGCCACCGGAGGGCCCAGTACTTC.

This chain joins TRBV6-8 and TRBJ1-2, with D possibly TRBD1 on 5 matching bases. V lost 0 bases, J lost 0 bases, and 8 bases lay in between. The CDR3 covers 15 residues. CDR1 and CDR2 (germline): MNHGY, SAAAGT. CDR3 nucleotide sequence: TGTGCCAGCAGTTACTCCGGGGGGGCTAACTATGGCTACACCTTC. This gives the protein CASSYSGGANYGYTF.

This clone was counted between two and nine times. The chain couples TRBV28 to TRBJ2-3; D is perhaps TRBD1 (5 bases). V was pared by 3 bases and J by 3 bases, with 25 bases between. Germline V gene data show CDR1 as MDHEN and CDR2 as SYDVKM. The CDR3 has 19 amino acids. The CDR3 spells CASSFGSPWAGKETDTQYF. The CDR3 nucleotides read TGTGCCAGCAGTTTTGGGTCCCCATGGGCAGGGAAAGAAACAGATACGCAGTATTTT.

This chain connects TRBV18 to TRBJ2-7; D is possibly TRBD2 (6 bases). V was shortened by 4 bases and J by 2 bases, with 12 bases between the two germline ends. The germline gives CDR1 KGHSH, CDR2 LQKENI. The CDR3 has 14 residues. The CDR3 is CASSHLRGTYEQYF. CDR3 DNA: TGTGCCAGCTCACATCTGCGGGGTACCTACGAGCAGTACTTC.